This T cell receptor beta chain was captured in a study of T cell responses to AZD1222 COVID-19 vaccine. The overall study: Recipients boosted at about 4 weeks or about 12 weeks are pooled. Study observations and caveats: Clonal diversity was possibly underestimated, and white British individuals and females predominated among donors. An increase in Spike-specific TCR breadth and depth was observed after two AZD1222 doses. CD4 TCRs associated with vaccination spanned spike, dominating at 160-218 and 743-854.

The length of the CDR3 is 15 residues. Per germline, CDR1 LNHNV and CDR2 YYDKDF (reference sequence). The ends were cut back, 0 bases at V and 3 bases at J, with 11 bases in the middle. This clone was detected once. Its cognate antigen is unknown. Libraries were prepared by immunoSEQ multiplex PCR; TCRdb keeps only in-frame clonotypes and omits some of them. The table shows approximately 140,000 clones, with about 91% occurring only once. The receptor was derived from an adult in good health. The rearrangement uses TRBV15 and TRBJ2-5; tentative D call: TRBD2 (6 bases). The source was peripheral blood, collected on day 0 of AZD1222 vaccination. CDR3 protein: CATSRDQRLEETQYF. CDR3 coding DNA: TGTGCCACCAGCAGAGATCAGCGACTAGAAGAGACCCAGTACTTC.